The 27 T cell receptor beta chains reported below all come from one sample, sequenced in a study of spatial heterogeneity in lung cancer. Study outcomes and limitations: Tumor mutation counts were tracked by expanded intratumoral alpha and beta TCR counts.

TCRdb analysed the 5' RACE reads with MiXCR anew, one entry per CDR3 protein. Of about 7,900 distinct CDR3 sequences in the sample, 6% to 7% were seen once. Regarding time point: sample taken at primary tumor resection. These receptors' antigens are unknown. The specimen was lung tumor tissue, collected at surgery. The receptors come from a female donor with early-stage non-small cell lung cancer.

In this sample, this clonotype turned up many times. V usage is TRBV20-1 and J usage is TRBJ2-1; 9 bases agree with TRBD2. CDR1 is DFQATT and CDR2 is SNEGSKA in the germline V gene (reference sequence). The CDR3 runs 17 residues. Trimming removed 0 bases from V and 9 bases from J; junction bases left unmatched: 15. The CDR3 bases are TGCAGTGCTAGAGATACCCTAGGTCGCGGGAGGGCCTCTGAGCAGTTCTTC. Its protein is CSARDTLGRGRASEQFF.

This clonotype is categorized as medium-sized (0.01 to 0.1%). V gene TRBV28 combines with J gene TRBJ2-5; D not resolved. This CDR3 comprises 15 residues. Trimming removed 1 base from V and 4 bases from J, with 13 bases in between. Germline assignment: CDR1 MDHEN and CDR2 SYDVKM. The CDR3 loop is CASSLSGSSLETQYF. The CDR3 coding sequence is TGTGCCAGCAGTTTATCAGGATCCTCTTTAGAGACCCAGTACTTC. Supplemented by reference TRBV28 and TRBJ2-5, the full variable domain reads DVKVTQSSRYLVKRTGEKVFLECVQDMDHENMFWYRQDPGLGLRLIYFSYDVKMKEKGDIPEGYSVSREKKERFSLILESASTNQTSMYLCASSLSGSSLETQYFGPGTRLLVL.

This clonotype appeared many times. V usage is TRBV27 and J usage is TRBJ1-2, with D perhaps matching TRBD1 (6 bases). The CDR3 runs 13 residues. Looked up from germline, CDR1 is MNHEY and CDR2 is SMNVEV (reference sequence). Trimming left V 6 bases short and J 2 bases short, with 10 bases between. The CDR3 region has the DNA TGTGCCAGCAGAGAGGACAGAAACTATGGCTACACCTTC. This translates into CASREDRNYGYTF.

This clonotype was seen ten or more times. V is TRBV20-1 and J is TRBJ2-1, with TRBD2 matching 12 bases. V lost 2 bases to trimming and J lost 4 bases; unmatched junction nucleotides: 9. CDR1 and CDR2 from the germline V gene are DFQATT and SNEGSKA (reference sequence). This CDR3 has 17 amino acids. The CDR3: CSARKRGLAGTYNEQFF. In nucleotides, the CDR3 is TGCAGTGCTAGAAAGCGCGGACTAGCGGGAACTTACAATGAGCAGTTCTTC.

This clonotype has ten or more counts. The gene calls are TRBV27 and TRBJ1-1; 9 positions agree with TRBD1. The CDR3 has 13 residues. Germline values: CDR1 MNHEY, CDR2 SMNVEV (reference sequence). Trimming cost V 1 base and J 10 bases; bases outside gene matches: 4. CDR3 loop: CASSLLGQGRAFF. The CDR3 region has the DNA TGTGCCAGCAGTTTATTGGGACAGGGTAGAGCTTTCTTT.

This clonotype qualifies as medium-sized. J is TRBJ2-2 and V is TRBV11-1; 7 bases line up with TRBD1. CDR3 length: 16 amino acids. The germline CDR1 and CDR2 sequences are SGHAT and FQDESV (reference sequence). Trimming cost V 3 bases and J 4 bases; bases outside gene matches: 8. CDR3 DNA sequence: TGTGCCAGCAGCTTTCGACAGGGAAAATCCACCGGGGAGCTGTTTTTT. It translates to CASSFRQGKSTGELFF.

The V call is TRBV19, the J call TRBJ1-4; a possible D gene is TRBD1 (5 bases). The V end lost 8 bases, the J end lost 8 bases, and 15 bases lay between the germline ends. This CDR3 region has 13 residues. Germline lookup yields CDR1 LNHDA and CDR2 SQIVND (reference sequence). The CDR3 loop is CASQRWGKEKLFF. CDR3 DNA sequence: TGTGCCAGTCAGAGATGGGGCAAAGAAAAACTGTTTTTT.

This clonotype has at least ten counts. The rearrangement joins TRBV9 to TRBJ1-2; weak D call: TRBD1 (6 bases). V was shortened by 3 bases and J by 5 bases, with 17 bases between the two germline ends. Germline V gene data show CDR1 as SGDLS and CDR2 as YYNGEE. The CDR3 spans 15 residues. DNA of the CDR3: TGTGCCAGCAGCGATAAACAGGGCGTTGGGTATGGCTACACCTTC. It translates to CASSDKQGVGYGYTF. Based on the CDR3 plus reference TRBV9 and TRBJ1-2, the full variable domain is DSGVTQTPKHLITATGQRVTLRCSPRSGDLSVYWYQQSLDQGLQFLIQYYNGEERAKGNILERFSAQQFPDLHSELNLSSLELGDSALYFCASSDKQGVGYGYTFGSGTRLTVV.

The chain carries TRBV29-1 and TRBJ2-7, with 7 bases identical to TRBD2. CDR1 is SQVTM, CDR2 ANQGSEA, per germline. CDR3 length: 13 residues. With 4 bases clipped from V and 2 bases from J, the junction kept 5 bases outside the gene matches. In nucleotides, the CDR3 is TGCAGCGTTGGACCGACTAGCCCCTACGAGCAGTACTTC. Translating gives CSVGPTSPYEQYF.

J is TRBJ2-5 and V is TRBV18; no reliable D call. From germline, CDR1 is KGHSH and CDR2 LQKENI. The germline V and J ends were trimmed by 2 bases and 5 bases, with 18 bases remaining between them. The CDR3 contains 16 residues. The CDR3 sequence is CASSPSVPSLGETQYF. The DNA for the CDR3 is TGTGCCAGCTCACCATCGGTACCCAGCTTGGGGGAGACCCAGTACTTC. Using reference TRBV18 and TRBJ2-5 for the parts outside the CDR3, the full variable domain is NAGVMQNPRHLVRRRGQEARLRCSPMKGHSHVYWYRQLPEEGLKFMVYLQKENIIDESGMPKERFSAEFPKEGPSILRIQQVVRGDSAAYFCASSPSVPSLGETQYFGPGTRLLVL.

This clonotype was detected ten times or more. The chain has TRBV7-2 and TRBJ2-2; TRBD2 matches 8 bases. V lost 3 bases to trimming and J lost 7 bases; unmatched junction nucleotides: 7. Germline V CDR1 and CDR2: SGHTA, FQGNSA. The CDR3 runs 15 residues. In nucleotides, the CDR3 is TGTGCCAGCAGCTTGGGGCTAGCGGGCGGCGGGGAGCTGTTTTTT. Protein product: CASSLGLAGGGELFF.

This clonotype showed up many times. Written as DNA, the CDR3 is TGTGCCAGCAGCGTGACAGGGGGGTACAATGAGCAGTTCTTC. It encodes CASSVTGGYNEQFF. The J gene is TRBJ2-1, the V gene TRBV7-3; 9 positions agree with TRBD1. The CDR3 is 14 amino acids. Per the germline V gene, CDR1 is SGHTA and CDR2 is FQGTGA. J was trimmed by 4 bases and V by 5 bases; bases with no gene match: 3.

This clonotype showed up many times. V gene TRBV18 combines with J gene TRBJ1-1; TRBD1 agrees at 10 bases. V dropped 4 bases and J dropped 10; count of bases not matched to a gene: 6. CDR1 is KGHSH, CDR2 LQKENI, per germline. The CDR3 is made up of 13 amino acids. CDR3 sequence reads: CASSLDRGQRAFF. The CDR3 DNA is TGTGCCAGCTCACTCGACAGGGGGCAAAGAGCTTTCTTT.

This clonotype has a count of ten or more. This chain uses TRBV7-2 with TRBJ2-3, with D maybe TRBD2 (6 bases). The CDR3 has 15 residues. Germline V gives CDR1 SGHTA, CDR2 FQGNSA. V lost 1 base and J lost 7, with 15 bases in between. The DNA for the CDR3 is TGTGCCAGCAGCTTAGTCGCGGGAAGCATGAATACGCAGTATTTT. Encoded protein: CASSLVAGSMNTQYF.

As for this clonotype: The CDR3 does not end in the conserved phenylalanine or tryptophan, so this is likely a read error. No DNA is shown, since the ends of the CDR3 on it are uncertain; the CDR3 is the one TCRdb lists. The chain is built from TRBV2 and TRBJ2-1; the table calls TRBD1, which could not be checked here. In germline, CDR1 is SNHLY, CDR2 FYNNEI. The CDR3 totals 9 residues, both ends included. CDR3 residues: CASGGLDSS.

This clonotype has a count of ten or more. The chain links TRBV6-2 or TRBV6-3 to TRBJ2-1, with D unclear. Germline CDR1 reads MNHEY; CDR2 reads SVGEGT. The V end was cut by 11 bases, the J end by 4 bases, with 15 bases between. This CDR3 spans 13 amino acids. The CDR3 sequence: CAASWVDYNEQFF. CDR3 in DNA: TGTGCCGCCTCGTGGGTTGATTACAATGAGCAGTTCTTC.

This clonotype appeared many times. The chain links TRBV5-1 to TRBJ2-3; D is perhaps TRBD2 (5 bases). V lost 1 base to trimming and J lost 3 bases, with 12 bases between them. CDR1 is SGHRS, CDR2 YFSETQ, per germline. There are 15 residues in the CDR3. CDR3 sequence reads: CASSLRGRETDTQYF. CDR3 bases: TGCGCCAGCAGCTTGCGTGGGAGAGAAACAGATACGCAGTATTTT.

This clonotype was seen many times. This chain's CDR3 is CSARDWRLAGSGANVLTF. As DNA, the CDR3 is TGCAGTGCTAGAGATTGGCGACTAGCGGGCTCCGGGGCCAACGTCCTGACTTTC. The V call is TRBV20-1, the J call TRBJ2-6; 10 bases line up with TRBD2. The trim removed 0 bases at V and 4 bases at J, leaving 9 bases unmatched. Germline V lookup: CDR1 DFQATT, CDR2 SNEGSKA (reference sequence). The CDR3 loop spans 18 amino acids.

In its sample, this clonotype was seen a few times. The gene calls are TRBV30 and TRBJ2-7; D is ambiguous. The V gene lost 1 base and the J gene lost 0 bases, with 7 bases spanning the gap. Germline V gene lookup returns CDR1 GTSNPN and CDR2 SVGIG (reference sequence). CDR3 length equals 13 residues. CDR3 region: CAWSEGSSYEQYF. For the CDR3, the DNA is TGTGCCTGGAGTGAAGGATCCTCCTACGAGCAGTACTTC.

This chain uses TRBV4-3 with TRBJ2-3, with 9 bases identical to TRBD2. There are 15 residues in the CDR3. Germline assignment: CDR1 LGHNA and CDR2 YSLEER. V trimming: 0 bases; J trimming: 4 bases; junction bases outside the gene matches: 2. The DNA of the CDR3 is TGCGCCAGCAGCCAAGAGGGACTAGCCGCAGATACGCAGTATTTT. Translating it yields CASSQEGLAADTQYF.

This clonotype came up many times. The chain employs TRBV24-1 and TRBJ2-1, with 7 bases that match TRBD2. V lost 6 bases and J lost 1; bases outside the gene matches: 5. Germline lookup yields CDR1 KGHDR and CDR2 SFDVKD. The CDR3 spans 15 residues. CDR3 region: CATSSSGESYNEQFF. Written as DNA, the CDR3 is TGTGCCACCAGTTCCAGCGGGGAATCCTACAATGAGCAGTTCTTC.

This chain links TRBV6-6 with TRBJ1-2; D is unresolved. The CDR3 consists of 13 residues. V was cut by 6 bases and J by 2 bases, with 10 bases left in between. Germline lookup yields CDR1 MNHNY and CDR2 SVGAGI (reference sequence). In DNA, the CDR3 is TGTGCCAGCAGCCCCGCAGCAAACTATGGCTACACCTTC. Amino acid sequence: CASSPAANYGYTF.

This chain uses TRBV5-1 with TRBJ2-2; 12 bases map to TRBD2. CDR1 and CDR2 from the germline V gene are SGHRS and YFSETQ. Trimming at V came to 4 bases and at J to 0 bases, leaving 1 base not matched to a gene. The CDR3 has 16 amino acids. CDR3 residues: CASSRTSGANTGELFF. DNA for the CDR3: TGCGCCAGCAGCCGGACTAGCGGGGCGAACACCGGGGAGCTGTTTTTT.

The table lists this clonotype with a few counts. This chain links TRBV7-6 with TRBJ2-5; 7 bases agree with TRBD1. The CDR3 totals 17 residues. V shed 4 bases and J 2 bases; nucleotides not matched to a gene: 13. Germline V gene lookup returns CDR1 SGHVS and CDR2 FNYEAQ. CDR3 in DNA: TGTGCCAGCAGCTCCCCCCGGCAGGGGGTGACGCAAGAGACCCAGTACTTC. It codes for CASSSPRQGVTQETQYF. The whole variable domain, filled in from reference TRBV7-6 and TRBJ2-5, reads GAGVSQSPRYKVTKRGQDVALRCDPISGHVSLYWYRQALGQGPEFLTYFNYEAQQDKSGLPNDRFSAERPEGSISTLTIQRTEQRDSAMYRCASSSPRQGVTQETQYFGPGTRLLVL.

This clonotype is labeled medium-sized (0.01 to 0.1%). The genes are TRBV20-1 and TRBJ2-2, with TRBD2 matching 7 bases. Trimming removed 6 bases from V and 3 bases from J; junction bases left unmatched: 4. Germline V gene lookup returns CDR1 DFQATT and CDR2 SNEGSKA (reference sequence). The CDR3 spans 13 residues. The CDR3 DNA reads as TGCAGTGCCGCGGGAGCCGACACCGGGGAGCTGTTTTTT. Translation: CSAAGADTGELFF.

This clonotype is labeled medium-sized (0.01 to 0.1%). The chain recombines TRBV5-5 with TRBJ2-6, with D unresolved. V lost 7 bases to trimming and J lost 0 bases, with 11 bases between them. This CDR3 contains 15 residues. Germline lookup yields CDR1 SGHKS and CDR2 YYEKEE (reference sequence). This CDR3 is CASGQLFSGANVLTF. The CDR3 DNA reads TGTGCCAGCGGGCAGCTCTTCTCTGGGGCCAACGTCCTGACTTTC.

This clonotype was seen repeatedly, ten times or more. This chain joins TRBV11-2 and TRBJ1-1, with a possible D match to TRBD1 (5 bases). This CDR3 has 14 amino acids. Germline assignment: CDR1 SGHAT and CDR2 FQNNGV. V gave up 3 bases and J gave up 10 bases, with 18 bases separating them. The CDR3 coding sequence is TGTGCCAGCAGCTTGCATTTGACTTCGCAGGGAGCTTTCTTT. This translates into CASSLHLTSQGAFF.